This passage covers 16 T cell receptor beta chains from one sample sequenced in a study of T cell responses to AZD1222 COVID-19 vaccine. Sequencing was performed with immunoSEQ multiplex PCR; in TCRdb, only in-frame clones are kept and a portion is missing. The sample lists 130,000 or so clones, 75% to 95% occurring once. The sample here was peripheral blood, taken 28 days after the second dose of the MenACWY control vaccine. These receptors originate from an adult who received the MenACWY meningococcal vaccine as a control.

CDR3 coding DNA: TGTGCCAGCAGGGCCCTTTGGGGCTACGAGCAGTACTTC. Translating gives CASRALWGYEQYF. This rearrangement joins TRBV5-8 to TRBJ2-7; no firm D call. This CDR3 has 13 amino acids. Germline V gives CDR1 SGHTS, CDR2 YDEGEE. Trimming took off 5 bases at V and 3 bases at J, with 12 bases between the two ends.

The gene calls are TRBV7-3 and TRBJ2-1; D is perhaps TRBD2 (6 bases). CDR3 length equals 14 residues. CDR1 is SGHTA and CDR2 is FQGTGA in the germline V gene. Between the trimmed V and J ends, which lost 2 bases and 8 bases, there was a span of 13 bases. CDR3 sequence (DNA): TGTGCCAGCAGCTTATTCGGAGGGAGCTATGAGCAGTTCTTC. Its protein product is CASSLFGGSYEQFF.

The chain carries TRBV28 and TRBJ1-2; possible D gene TRBD1, 6 bases. This CDR3 has 13 amino acids. Looked up from germline, CDR1 is MDHEN and CDR2 is SYDVKM. Trimming left V 3 bases short and J 7 bases short, with 12 bases between. This chain's CDR3 is CASSFQGLSGYTF. DNA of the CDR3: TGTGCCAGCAGTTTCCAGGGGTTGAGTGGCTACACCTTC.

The chain couples TRBV7-2 to TRBJ1-6; 9 bases are a match to TRBD1. J was trimmed by 9 bases and V by 5 bases; bases with no gene match: 8. Germline V lookup: CDR1 SGHTA, CDR2 FQGNSA. The CDR3 runs to 15 residues. The CDR3 reads CASSPKQGASSPLHF. Here the CDR3 DNA reads TGTGCCAGCAGCCCAAAACAGGGGGCGAGTTCACCCCTCCACTTT.

This chain links TRBV7-2 with TRBJ2-7; TRBD2 might be the D (6 bases). The CDR3 length is 14 residues. Trimming took off 4 bases at V and 0 bases at J, with 10 bases between the two ends. Germline lookup yields CDR1 SGHTA and CDR2 FQGNSA. In DNA form, the CDR3 reads TGTGCCAGCAGCTCAAAGCGGGCCTCCTACGAGCAGTACTTC. This gives the protein CASSSKRASYEQYF.

Comment on this clone: The sample holds other DNA sequences that translate to the same CDR3. The V call is TRBV5-1, the J call TRBJ1-2; possibly TRBD1 for D (6 bases). The germline CDR1 and CDR2 sequences are SGHRS and YFSETQ. The CDR3 has 14 amino acids. V lost 0 bases to trimming and J lost 4 bases, with 10 bases between them. The CDR3 sequence is CASSLEGQSYGYTF. CDR3 nucleotides: TGCGCCAGCAGCTTGGAGGGACAAAGCTATGGCTACACCTTC.

V and J are TRBV5-6 and TRBJ1-2; D is possibly TRBD1 (6 bases). The germline V gene encodes CDR1 SGHDT and CDR2 YYEEEE. This CDR3 region has 14 residues. The V end was cut by 4 bases, the J end by 0 bases, with 10 bases between. CDR3 protein: CASSLQGANYGYTF. Written as DNA, the CDR3 is TGTGCCAGCAGCCTACAGGGTGCTAACTATGGCTACACCTTC.

The chain couples TRBV3-1 (or the pseudogene TRBV3-2) to TRBJ1-1; D is uncertain. The CDR3 consists of 17 residues. The V end was cut by 0 bases, the J end by 1 base, with 15 bases between. CDR1 is LGHDT, CDR2 YNNKEL, per germline (reference sequence). CDR3 sequence: CASSQDGAVSSNTEAFF. The CDR3 nucleotides read TGTGCCAGCAGCCAAGATGGCGCAGTAAGCTCGAACACTGAAGCTTTCTTT.

The CDR3 loop reads CASSSGQENTEAFF. The CDR3 nucleotides are TGTGCCAGCAGTTCAGGACAGGAGAACACTGAAGCTTTCTTT. This chain links TRBV28 with TRBJ1-1; 7 nucleotides match TRBD1. CDR1 and CDR2 from the germline V gene are MDHEN and SYDVKM. CDR3 length: 14 amino acids. Trimming cost V 4 bases and J 1 base; bases outside gene matches: 3. The full variable domain, its missing parts supplied by reference TRBV28 and TRBJ1-1, is DVKVTQSSRYLVKRTGEKVFLECVQDMDHENMFWYRQDPGLGLRLIYFSYDVKMKEKGDIPEGYSVSREKKERFSLILESASTNQTSMYLCASSSGQENTEAFFGQGTRLTVV.

The gene calls are TRBV11-2 and TRBJ1-3, with D hard to call. V was pared by 1 base and J by 0 bases, with 7 bases between. CDR3 length: 15 amino acids. CDR1 is SGHAT, CDR2 FQNNGV, per germline. CDR3 residues: CASSLVTTSGNTIYF. The CDR3 DNA reads as TGTGCCAGCAGCTTAGTCACGACCTCTGGAAACACCATATATTTT.

This chain joins TRBV6-5 and TRBJ2-1, with TRBD2 identical over 7 bases. The CDR3 length is 15 residues. CDR1 and CDR2 from the germline V gene are MNHEY and SVGAGI. V shed 0 bases, J shed 8 bases, and the junction held 7 bases outside the gene matches. The CDR3 nucleotides read TGTGCCAGCAGTTACTCGAGTGGGACTAATTATGAGCAGTTCTTC. Residues: CASSYSSGTNYEQFF.

CDR3 coding DNA: TGTGCCAGCAGCCCACAGGGACAGGGTCATGGCTACACCTTC. This translates into CASSPQGQGHGYTF. The chain carries TRBV7-9 and TRBJ1-2; the match to TRBD1 covers 9 bases. Germline CDR1 reads SEHNR; CDR2 reads FQNEAQ (reference sequence). The CDR3 covers 14 residues. With 5 bases clipped from V and 6 bases from J, the junction kept 7 bases outside the gene matches.

The gene calls are TRBV10-3 and TRBJ2-1; D gene unclear. The CDR3 sequence is 11 residues long. V was trimmed by 9 bases and J by 5 bases, leaving 8 bases between them. Germline V gene sequence: CDR1 ENHRY, CDR2 SYGVKD. The CDR3 nucleotides are TGTGCCATAGGGAAGAACAATGAGCAGTTCTTC. This encodes CAIGKNNEQFF.

The chain has TRBV30 and TRBJ1-2, with D hard to call. The V and J ends lost 0 bases and 8 bases respectively, with 16 bases between them. Germline CDR1 is GTSNPN and CDR2 is SVGIG (reference sequence). CDR3 length equals 14 residues. CDR3 amino acids: CAWSVWRANLGYTF. The CDR3 region has the DNA TGTGCCTGGAGTGTTTGGAGGGCCAACCTCGGCTACACCTTC.

This chain connects TRBV9 to TRBJ2-1, with 11 nucleotides matching TRBD2. The V gene end was trimmed by 4 bases and the J gene end by 5 bases; junction bases not matched to a gene: 17. The CDR3 runs to 19 residues. The germline V gene has CDR1 SGDLS and CDR2 YYNGEE. CDR3 coding DNA: TGTGCCAGCAGCTCAGGACTAGCGGGTCTTGTTAGTTTGAACAATGAGCAGTTCTTC. Translation gives CASSSGLAGLVSLNNEQFF.

The chain is built from TRBV6-5 and TRBJ1-1; unclear D gene. Per the germline V gene, CDR1 is MNHEY and CDR2 is SVGAGI. The CDR3 has 14 amino acids. Deletions cut 4 bases from V and 4 bases from J, with 13 bases between. The CDR3 spells CASSFRPGSTEAFF. CDR3 nucleotides: TGTGCCAGCAGTTTCCGGCCTGGGAGCACTGAAGCTTTCTTT.